Presented here are 22 T cell receptor beta chains from one specimen sequenced in a study of blood T cell repertoires in COVID-19. The method was immunoSEQ multiplex PCR; TCRdb's version includes in-frame clones alone and lacks a portion of them. The data show 250,000 to 350,000 clones, around 88% seen once. The sample was peripheral blood. Every receptor here comes from a woman aged 50 to 60 with acute or convalescent COVID-19.

This clone was observed a handful of times. The V and J genes are TRBV6-6 and TRBJ2-5, with TRBD1 matching over 7 bases. Per the germline V gene, CDR1 is MNHNY and CDR2 is SVGAGI (reference sequence). The CDR3 runs to 15 residues. Trimming cost V 2 bases and J 5 bases; bases outside gene matches: 8. The CDR3, as DNA: TGTGCCAGCAGTTACCCCCAGGGGGTTCAGGAGACCCAGTACTTC. It yields the protein CASSYPQGVQETQYF.

V gene TRBV19 combines with J gene TRBJ1-1; possible D gene TRBD1, 5 bases. Per the germline V gene, CDR1 is LNHDA and CDR2 is SQIVND (reference sequence). This CDR3 has 14 amino acids. V was trimmed by 0 bases and J by 5 bases, leaving 10 bases between them. CDR3 in amino acids: CASSIDRGRTEAFF. The CDR3 bases are TGTGCCAGTAGTATAGACCGGGGGAGGACTGAAGCTTTCTTT.

In this sample, this clone turned up a few times. This chain uses TRBV6-5 with TRBJ1-1, with D unclear. CDR1 and CDR2 (germline): MNHEY, SVGAGI. This CDR3 is built from 14 residues. Trimming pared 6 bases from V and 2 bases from J, leaving 13 bases between. The CDR3 DNA reads TGTGCCAGCAGCACGCGATACCCCAACACTGAAGCTTTCTTT. Protein sequence: CASSTRYPNTEAFF.

The J gene is TRBJ2-5, the V gene TRBV28; D call uncertain. The germline V gene encodes CDR1 MDHEN and CDR2 SYDVKM. The CDR3 loop spans 15 amino acids. V lost 2 bases to trimming and J lost 5 bases, with 15 bases between them. DNA of the CDR3: TGTGCCAGCAGTTTAGGGCCCCCTTTGATGGAGACCCAGTACTTC. Its translation: CASSLGPPLMETQYF.

The chain links TRBV2 to TRBJ1-1; D is ambiguous. Trimming took 6 bases from V and 8 from J, leaving 13 bases between them. The CDR3 runs to 12 residues. Germline assignment: CDR1 SNHLY and CDR2 FYNNEI. DNA of the CDR3: TGTGCCAGCAGGGACTCTGGGCGGGAAGCTTTCTTT. It yields the protein CASRDSGREAFF.

This clone occurred a few times. V and J are TRBV27 and TRBJ2-1; 7 bases agree with TRBD2. Looked up from germline, CDR1 is MNHEY and CDR2 is SMNVEV (reference sequence). J was trimmed by 7 bases and V by 2 bases; bases with no gene match: 5. The CDR3 covers 14 residues. The CDR3 sequence is CASSLGDYGNEQFF. CDR3 coding DNA: TGTGCCAGCAGTTTAGGGGACTATGGGAATGAGCAGTTCTTC.

J is TRBJ1-2 and V is TRBV28; D gene ambiguous. Germline-derived CDR1 and CDR2 are MDHEN and SYDVKM. CDR3 length: 14 residues. Trimming left V 7 bases short and J 8 bases short, with 20 bases between. In DNA, the CDR3 is TGTGCCAGCACCAGTGAGGGCGGTACTCTCGGCTACACCTTC. Protein sequence: CASTSEGGTLGYTF.

This chain uses TRBV5-4 with TRBJ2-3; 9 nucleotides line up with TRBD1. V shed 4 bases and J 0 bases; nucleotides not matched to a gene: 12. The CDR3 has 18 residues. In germline, CDR1 is SGHNT, CDR2 YYREEE (reference sequence). CDR3 region: CASSGLRDRVSSTDTQYF. The CDR3 DNA sequence: TGTGCCAGCAGCGGCCTCCGGGACAGGGTCTCTAGCACAGATACGCAGTATTTT.

The sample holds one count of this clone. V usage is TRBV14 and J usage is TRBJ2-2; 12 bases fit TRBD2. V lost 4 bases to trimming and J lost 5 bases; unmatched junction nucleotides: 2. This CDR3 region has 15 residues. Germline CDR1 SGHDN, CDR2 FVKESK. CDR3 amino acids: CASSPGTSGTGELFF. The CDR3 DNA reads TGTGCCAGCAGCCCCGGGACTAGCGGGACCGGGGAGCTGTTTTTT.

This sequence joins TRBV19 and TRBJ2-2; 7 positions match TRBD1. Germline V gene sequence: CDR1 LNHDA, CDR2 SQIVND (reference sequence). Losses at the gene ends were 6 bases for V and 4 bases for J; bases not matched to a gene: 14. The CDR3 is 17 residues long. In DNA, the CDR3 is TGTGCCAGTAGCATATCCGACAGGGAAAGTGGCACCGGGGAGCTGTTTTTT. This gives the protein CASSISDRESGTGELFF.

J is TRBJ2-6 and V is TRBV6-2 or TRBV6-3; D is undetermined. The V end was cut by 6 bases, the J end by 0 bases, with 12 bases between. In germline, CDR1 is MNHEY, CDR2 SVGEGT. The CDR3 contains 16 residues. CDR3 amino acids: CASSDRVVSGANVLTF. In DNA form, the CDR3 reads TGTGCCAGCAGCGACCGGGTTGTCTCTGGGGCCAACGTCCTGACTTTC.

The V call is TRBV4-1, the J call TRBJ2-3; D is unresolved. V dropped 4 bases and J dropped 4 bases, with 9 bases sitting between them. Germline assignment: CDR1 MGHRA and CDR2 YSYEKL. The CDR3 spans 13 residues. The CDR3 nucleotides read TGCGCCAGCAGCCGTGCAGGCTCAGATACGCAGTATTTT. Protein sequence: CASSRAGSDTQYF.

The J gene is TRBJ2-1, the V gene TRBV3-1 (or the pseudogene TRBV3-2); TRBD1 aligns across 9 bases. V dropped 1 base and J dropped 4; count of bases not matched to a gene: 2. CDR1 is LGHDT, CDR2 YNNKEL, per germline (reference sequence). The CDR3 covers 15 residues. The CDR3 here is CASSQAGTGYNEQFF. The CDR3 DNA follows: TGTGCCAGCAGCCAAGCAGGGACAGGGTACAATGAGCAGTTCTTC.

The chain is built from TRBV6-5 and TRBJ2-6; 7 bases are a match to TRBD2. The V segment lost 7 bases and the J segment 4 bases; nucleotides outside the gene matches: 7. The CDR3 spans 15 residues. CDR1 and CDR2 (germline): MNHEY, SVGAGI. The CDR3 DNA sequence: TGTGCCAGCATGGCGGGGGTCTACGGGGCCAACGTCCTGACTTTC. Its translation is CASMAGVYGANVLTF.

The chain combines TRBV27 with TRBJ1-1; 9 nucleotides match TRBD1. V shed 5 bases, J shed 4 bases, and the junction held 5 bases outside the gene matches. CDR1 is MNHEY, CDR2 SMNVEV, per germline (reference sequence). This CDR3 spans 14 amino acids. CDR3 amino acids: CASSRLTGGTEAFF. In DNA form, the CDR3 reads TGTGCCAGCAGTAGACTGACAGGGGGCACTGAAGCTTTCTTT.

The CDR3 DNA follows: TGTGCCATCACCACCGCCGGGGGGAAGCAGTACTTC. It translates to CAITTAGGKQYF. This rearrangement joins TRBV10-3 to TRBJ2-7; 7 bases are a match to TRBD2. Germline loops: CDR1 ENHRY, CDR2 SYGVKD. The CDR3 totals 12 residues. J was trimmed by 8 bases and V by 7 bases; bases with no gene match: 8.

V usage is TRBV30 and J usage is TRBJ1-4, with 9 bases lining up with TRBD1. Trimming cost V 3 bases and J 7 bases; bases outside gene matches: 12. Germline CDR1 reads GTSNPN; CDR2 reads SVGIG (reference sequence). CDR3 length: 16 residues. Here the CDR3 reads CAWSDLLTGGGEKLFF. DNA for the CDR3: TGTGCCTGGAGCGACCTCCTGACAGGGGGTGGTGAAAAACTGTTTTTT.

This chain uses TRBV18 with TRBJ2-1; no reliable D call. This CDR3 contains 13 residues. V was cut by 3 bases and J by 3 bases, with 6 bases left in between. Germline V gene data show CDR1 as KGHSH and CDR2 as LQKENI. The CDR3 coding sequence is TGTGCCAGCTCACCTCTAGACTACAATGAGCAGTTCTTC. As protein: CASSPLDYNEQFF.

This clone came up once. This chain links TRBV2 with TRBJ1-1, with D hard to call. Trimming removed 5 bases from V and 1 base from J, with 8 bases in between. The CDR3 totals 13 residues. Per the germline V gene, CDR1 is SNHLY and CDR2 is FYNNEI. CDR3 sequence reads: CASSPQQNTEAFF. The CDR3 nucleotides are TGTGCCAGCAGTCCACAGCAGAACACTGAAGCTTTCTTT.

With regard to this clone: In the same sample, other DNA sequences code for this CDR3. V and J are TRBV29-1 and TRBJ2-3; no firm D call. The CDR3 runs 10 residues. Per the germline V gene, CDR1 is SQVTM and CDR2 is ANQGSEA. V gave up 7 bases and J gave up 3 bases, with 5 bases separating them. The CDR3 loop reads CSARTDTQYF. The DNA of the CDR3 is TGCAGCGCCCGGACAGATACGCAGTATTTT.

This clone was observed once. The chain carries TRBV18 and TRBJ1-1, with 8 bases identical to TRBD1. The V gene end was trimmed by 4 bases and the J gene end by 0 bases; junction bases not matched to a gene: 7. CDR3 length equals 16 residues. Germline CDR1 KGHSH, CDR2 LQKENI. CDR3 DNA sequence: TGTGCCAGCTCACGCGACAGGGGAGGTTTGAACACTGAAGCTTTCTTT. It codes for CASSRDRGGLNTEAFF.

CDR3 amino acids: CASTSQGTEAFF. The CDR3 DNA follows: TGTGCCAGCACCTCACAGGGTACCGAAGCTTTCTTT. The genes are TRBV2 and TRBJ1-1; D is possibly TRBD1 (6 bases). This CDR3 region has 12 residues. The ends were cut back, 7 bases at V and 8 bases at J, with 14 bases in the middle. Germline CDR1 SNHLY, CDR2 FYNNEI. Full variable domain (outside the CDR3, taken from reference TRBV2 and TRBJ1-1): EPEVTQTPSHQVTQMGQEVILRCVPISNHLYFYWYRQILGQKVEFLVSFYNNEISEKSEIFDDQFSVERPDGSNFTLKIRSTKLEDSAMYFCASTSQGTEAFFGQGTRLTVV.